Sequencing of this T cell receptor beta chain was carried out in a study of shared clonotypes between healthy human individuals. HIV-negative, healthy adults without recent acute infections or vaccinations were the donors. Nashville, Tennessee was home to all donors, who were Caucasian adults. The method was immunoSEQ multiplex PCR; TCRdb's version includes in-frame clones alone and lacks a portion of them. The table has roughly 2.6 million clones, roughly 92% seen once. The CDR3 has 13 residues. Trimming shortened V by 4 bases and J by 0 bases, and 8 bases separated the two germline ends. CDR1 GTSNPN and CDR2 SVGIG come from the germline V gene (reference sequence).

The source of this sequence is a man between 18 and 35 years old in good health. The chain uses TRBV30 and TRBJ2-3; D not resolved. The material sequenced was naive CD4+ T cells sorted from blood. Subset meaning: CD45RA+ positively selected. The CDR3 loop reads CAWTRDSTDTQYF. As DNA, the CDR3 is TGTGCCTGGACTAGGGATAGCACAGATACGCAGTATTTT.